This entry describes one T cell receptor (beta chain). The antigen remains undetermined. Deletions cut 4 bases from V and 6 bases from J, with 10 bases between. Looked up from germline, CDR1 is LNHDA and CDR2 is SQIVND (reference sequence). The CDR3 runs 13 residues. The data were taken from a study of persistence of HIV-infected CD4 T cells. Study overall: Donors were ART-treated; their CMV- and Gag-responding CD4+ T cells were isolated. A median of about eight years of suppressive ART preceded sampling.

Cells were stimulated with overlapping HIV-1 Gag 15-mer peptides. Sorted nonresponding memory CD4+ T cells were CD40L-negative, CD69-negative, CD45RO-high. Plasma HIV-1 RNA stayed below 50 copies/mL for at least 4 years. The immunoSEQ assay was version 4, run in survey mode. Clones were sequenced by immunoSEQ multiplex PCR, and TCRdb holds only the in-frame ones, with some missing. The table has about 36,000 clones, 75% to 90% seen once. Study findings and constraints: Degenerate expanded CDR3beta sequences were enriched among CMV- and Gag-responding cells.

J is TRBJ1-5 and V is TRBV19; possibly TRBD1 for D (6 bases). The sequenced sample was cultured CD4+ T cells from PBMCs, obtained from a patient who received antiretroviral therapy. The TCR sequence derives from an adult with HIV. The donor label of this sample is uncertain. CDR3 loop: CASSTGRGQPQHF. The CDR3 DNA reads TGTGCCAGTAGTACCGGCAGGGGTCAGCCCCAGCATTTT.